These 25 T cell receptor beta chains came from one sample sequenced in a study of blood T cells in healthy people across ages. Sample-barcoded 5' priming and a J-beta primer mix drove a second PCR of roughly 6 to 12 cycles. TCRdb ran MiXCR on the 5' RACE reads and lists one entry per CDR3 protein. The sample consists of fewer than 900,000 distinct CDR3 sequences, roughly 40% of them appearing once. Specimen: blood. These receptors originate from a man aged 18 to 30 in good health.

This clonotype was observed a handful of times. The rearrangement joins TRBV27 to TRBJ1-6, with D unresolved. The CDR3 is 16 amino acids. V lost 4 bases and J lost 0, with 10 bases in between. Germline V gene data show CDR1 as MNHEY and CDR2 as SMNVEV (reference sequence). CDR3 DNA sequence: TGTGCCAGCAGTTGGATGGGAAGCTCCTATAATTCACCCCTCCACTTT. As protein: CASSWMGSSYNSPLHF.

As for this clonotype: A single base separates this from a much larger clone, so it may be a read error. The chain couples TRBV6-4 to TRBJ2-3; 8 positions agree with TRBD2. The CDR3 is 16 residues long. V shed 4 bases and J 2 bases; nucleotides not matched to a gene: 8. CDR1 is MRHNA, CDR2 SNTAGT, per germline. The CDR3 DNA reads TGTGCCAGCAGTGCAGAAGAGCGGGGGAACACAGATACGCAGTATTTT. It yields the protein CASSAEERGNTDTQYF.

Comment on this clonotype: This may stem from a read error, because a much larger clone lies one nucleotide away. Written as DNA, the CDR3 is TGTGCCAGCAGCCAAGACGCCCTCTCTGGGGCCAACGTCCTGACTTTC. This encodes CASSQDALSGANVLTF. V gene TRBV4-2 combines with J gene TRBJ2-6, with D unresolved. The CDR3 length is 16 residues. V lost 0 bases, J lost 0 bases, and 6 bases lay in between. The germline CDR1 and CDR2 sequences are LGHNA and YNFKEQ.

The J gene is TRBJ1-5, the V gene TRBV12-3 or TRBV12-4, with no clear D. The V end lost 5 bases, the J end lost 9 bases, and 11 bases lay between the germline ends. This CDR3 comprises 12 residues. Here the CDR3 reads CASSNAAWPQHF. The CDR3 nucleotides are TGTGCCAGCAGTAACGCCGCGTGGCCCCAGCATTTT.

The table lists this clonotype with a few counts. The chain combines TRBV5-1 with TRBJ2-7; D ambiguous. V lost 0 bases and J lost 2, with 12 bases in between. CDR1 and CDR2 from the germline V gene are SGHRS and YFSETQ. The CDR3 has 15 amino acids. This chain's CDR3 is CASSLGQAPTYEQYF. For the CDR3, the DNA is TGCGCCAGCAGCTTGGGGCAGGCTCCAACCTACGAGCAGTACTTC.

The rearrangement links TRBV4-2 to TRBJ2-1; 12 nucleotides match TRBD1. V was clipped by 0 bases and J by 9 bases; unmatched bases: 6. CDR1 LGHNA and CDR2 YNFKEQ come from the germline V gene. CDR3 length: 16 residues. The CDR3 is CASSQDPGTGGCEQFF. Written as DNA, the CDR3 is TGTGCCAGCAGCCAAGACCCCGGGACAGGGGGCTGTGAGCAGTTCTTC.

Here the CDR3 reads CASSLDAGSTYGYTF. CDR3 DNA sequence: TGTGCCAGCAGCTTAGACGCAGGGTCTACCTATGGCTACACCTTC. This chain uses TRBV7-8 with TRBJ1-2; weak D call: TRBD1 (5 bases). CDR3 length equals 15 residues. V lost 1 base to trimming and J lost 4 bases, with 13 bases between them. Looked up from germline, CDR1 is SGHVS and CDR2 is FQNEAQ.

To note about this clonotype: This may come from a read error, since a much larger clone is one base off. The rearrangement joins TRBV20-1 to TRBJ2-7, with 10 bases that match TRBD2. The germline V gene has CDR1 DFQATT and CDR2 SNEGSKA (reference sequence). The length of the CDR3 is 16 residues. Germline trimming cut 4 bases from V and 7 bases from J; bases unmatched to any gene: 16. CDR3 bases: TGCAGTGCTAAAACTAGCGGGGCAACCCTCTACAATGAGCAGTACTTC. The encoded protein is CSAKTSGATLYNEQYF.

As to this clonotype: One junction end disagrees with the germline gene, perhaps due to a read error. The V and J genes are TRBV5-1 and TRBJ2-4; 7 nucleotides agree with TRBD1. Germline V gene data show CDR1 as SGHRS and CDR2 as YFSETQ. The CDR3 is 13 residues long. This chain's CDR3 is CASSSGQKNIRYF. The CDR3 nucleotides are TGCGCCAGCAGCTCGGGACAGAAAAACATTCGGTACTTC.

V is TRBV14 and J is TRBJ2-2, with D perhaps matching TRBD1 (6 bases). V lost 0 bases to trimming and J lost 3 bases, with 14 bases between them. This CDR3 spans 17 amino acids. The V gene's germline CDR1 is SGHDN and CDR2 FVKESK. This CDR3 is CASSQDLVGAYTGELFF. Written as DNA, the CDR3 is TGTGCCAGCAGCCAAGATCTGGTGGGGGCCTACACCGGGGAGCTGTTTTTT.

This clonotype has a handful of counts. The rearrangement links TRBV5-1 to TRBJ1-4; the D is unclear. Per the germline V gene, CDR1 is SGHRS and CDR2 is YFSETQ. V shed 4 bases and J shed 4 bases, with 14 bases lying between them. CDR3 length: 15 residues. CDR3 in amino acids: CASSPTGRLNEKLFF. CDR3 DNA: TGCGCCAGCAGCCCGACCGGGAGACTTAATGAAAAACTGTTTTTT.

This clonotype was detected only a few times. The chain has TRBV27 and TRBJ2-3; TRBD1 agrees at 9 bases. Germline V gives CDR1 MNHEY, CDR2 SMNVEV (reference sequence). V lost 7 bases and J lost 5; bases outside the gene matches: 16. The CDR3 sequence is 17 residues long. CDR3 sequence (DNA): TGTGCCAGCACAAAAGCCGGGACAGGGTATTTAGGAGATACGCAGTATTTT. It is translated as CASTKAGTGYLGDTQYF.

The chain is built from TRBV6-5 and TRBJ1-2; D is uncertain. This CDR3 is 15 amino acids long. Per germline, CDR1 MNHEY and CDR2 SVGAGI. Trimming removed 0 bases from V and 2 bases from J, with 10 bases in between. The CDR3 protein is CASSYSRHPNYGYTF. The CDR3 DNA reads TGTGCCAGCAGTTACTCGAGACACCCGAACTATGGCTACACCTTC.

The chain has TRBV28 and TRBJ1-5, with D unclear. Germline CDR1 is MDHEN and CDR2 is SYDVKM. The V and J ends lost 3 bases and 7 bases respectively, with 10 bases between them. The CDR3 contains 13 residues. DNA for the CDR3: TGTGCCAGCAGTTTCCCCGGACCCCAGCCCCAGCATTTT. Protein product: CASSFPGPQPQHF.

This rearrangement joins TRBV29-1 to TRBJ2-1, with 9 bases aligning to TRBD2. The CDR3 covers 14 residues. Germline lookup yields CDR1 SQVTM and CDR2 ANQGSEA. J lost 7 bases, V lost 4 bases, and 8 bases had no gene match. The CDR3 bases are TGCAGCGTTGTCCCACTAGCGGGCTTAAATGAGCAGTTCTTC. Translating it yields CSVVPLAGLNEQFF.

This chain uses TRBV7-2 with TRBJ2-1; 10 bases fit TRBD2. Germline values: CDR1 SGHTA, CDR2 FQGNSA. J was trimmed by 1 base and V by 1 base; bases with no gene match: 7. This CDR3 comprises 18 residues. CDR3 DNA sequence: TGTGCCAGCAGCTTAGTGCCTAGCGGGGGTCTGTCCTACAATGAGCAGTTCTTC. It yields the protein CASSLVPSGGLSYNEQFF.

The CDR3 is CASSPQGAGTHNEQFF. The CDR3 DNA reads as TGCGCCAGCAGCCCGCAAGGAGCGGGCACCCACAATGAGCAGTTCTTC. The genes are TRBV5-1 and TRBJ2-1; TRBD2 might be the D (6 bases). Trimming shortened V by 4 bases and J by 5 bases, and 19 bases separated the two germline ends. The CDR3 is 16 amino acids. The germline gives CDR1 SGHRS, CDR2 YFSETQ.

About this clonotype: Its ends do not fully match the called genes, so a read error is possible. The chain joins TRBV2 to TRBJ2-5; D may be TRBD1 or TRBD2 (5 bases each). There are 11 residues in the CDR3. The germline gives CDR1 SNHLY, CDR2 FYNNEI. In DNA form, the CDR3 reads TGTGTCAGCTTTGGGGGAGAGACCCAGTACTTC. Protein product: CVSFGGETQYF.

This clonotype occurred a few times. CDR3 in amino acids: CASSRRPDHSYEQYF. The CDR3 DNA is TGTGCCAGCAGCCGGAGACCTGATCACTCCTACGAGCAGTACTTC. The chain couples TRBV13 to TRBJ2-7; D remains unclear. The CDR3 loop spans 15 amino acids. The germline V gene has CDR1 PRHDT and CDR2 FYEKMQ (reference sequence). Trimming left V 5 bases short and J 0 bases short, with 14 bases between. The entire variable domain, with the rest obtained from reference TRBV13 and TRBJ2-7, is as follows: AAGVIQSPRHLIKEKRETATLKCYPIPRHDTVYWYQQGPGQDPQFLISFYEKMQSDKGSIPDRFSAQQFSDYHSELNMSSLELGDSALYFCASSRRPDHSYEQYFGPGTRLTVT.

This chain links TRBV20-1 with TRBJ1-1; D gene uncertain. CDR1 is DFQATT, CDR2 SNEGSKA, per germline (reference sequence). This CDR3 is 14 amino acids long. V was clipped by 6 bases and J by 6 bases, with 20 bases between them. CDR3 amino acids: CSATPPLGRAEAFF. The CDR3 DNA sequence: TGCAGTGCCACGCCGCCGCTCGGGAGGGCTGAAGCTTTCTTT.

This CDR3 reads CASRKTQGGLNTEAFF. The DNA of the CDR3 is TGTGCCAGCAGGAAAACACAAGGGGGACTGAACACTGAAGCTTTCTTT. The chain links TRBV12-3 or TRBV12-4 to TRBJ1-1; a weak D match, TRBD1 (6 bases). V lost 6 bases, J lost 0 bases, and 17 bases lay in between. This CDR3 is 16 amino acids long.

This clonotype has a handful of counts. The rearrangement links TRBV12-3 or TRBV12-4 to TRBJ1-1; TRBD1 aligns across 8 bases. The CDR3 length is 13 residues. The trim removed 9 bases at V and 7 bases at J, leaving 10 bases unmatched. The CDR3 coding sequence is TGTGCCAGTCATCCCGGGACAGGTCATGAAGCTTTCTTT. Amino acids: CASHPGTGHEAFF.

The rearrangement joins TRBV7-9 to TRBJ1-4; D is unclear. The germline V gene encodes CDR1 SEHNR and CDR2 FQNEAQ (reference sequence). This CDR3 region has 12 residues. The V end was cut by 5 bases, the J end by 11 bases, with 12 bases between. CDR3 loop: CASSPSYGKLFF. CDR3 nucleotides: TGTGCCAGCAGCCCTTCGTATGGGAAACTGTTTTTT.

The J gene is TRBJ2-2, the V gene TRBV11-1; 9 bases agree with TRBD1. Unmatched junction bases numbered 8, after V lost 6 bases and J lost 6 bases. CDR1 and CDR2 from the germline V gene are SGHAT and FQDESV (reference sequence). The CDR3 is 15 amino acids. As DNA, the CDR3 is TGTGCCAGCAGGAAAGGGACAGGGCTTGCCGGGGAGCTGTTTTTT. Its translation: CASRKGTGLAGELFF.

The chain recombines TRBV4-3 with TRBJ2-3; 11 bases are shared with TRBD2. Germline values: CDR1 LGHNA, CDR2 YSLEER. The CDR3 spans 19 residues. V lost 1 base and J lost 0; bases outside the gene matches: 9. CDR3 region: CASSQGLAGPIASTDTQYF. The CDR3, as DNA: TGCGCCAGCAGCCAAGGACTAGCGGGACCTATTGCTAGCACAGATACGCAGTATTTT.